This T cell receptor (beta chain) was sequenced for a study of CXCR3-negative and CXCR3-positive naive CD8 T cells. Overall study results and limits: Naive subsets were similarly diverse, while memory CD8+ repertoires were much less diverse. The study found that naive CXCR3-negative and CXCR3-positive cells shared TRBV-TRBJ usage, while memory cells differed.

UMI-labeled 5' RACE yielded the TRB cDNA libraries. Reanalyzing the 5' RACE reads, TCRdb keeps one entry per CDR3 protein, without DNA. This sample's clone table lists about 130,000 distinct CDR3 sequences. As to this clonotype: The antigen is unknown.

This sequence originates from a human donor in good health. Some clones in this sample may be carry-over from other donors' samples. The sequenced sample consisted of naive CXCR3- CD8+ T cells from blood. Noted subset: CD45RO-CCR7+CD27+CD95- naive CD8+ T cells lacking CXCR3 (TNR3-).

CDR3 in amino acids: CASSVGDRNSGNTIYF. The chain carries TRBV9 and TRBJ1-3; no DNA is available, so the TRBD1 call from TCRdb remains unchecked. The CDR3 length is 16 residues. Looked up from germline, CDR1 is SGDLS and CDR2 is YYNGEE.